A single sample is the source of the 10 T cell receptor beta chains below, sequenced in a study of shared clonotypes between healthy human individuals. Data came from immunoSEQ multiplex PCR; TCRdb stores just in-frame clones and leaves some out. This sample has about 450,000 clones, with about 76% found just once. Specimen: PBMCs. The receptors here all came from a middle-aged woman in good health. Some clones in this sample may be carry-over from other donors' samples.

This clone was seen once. CDR3 residues: CASVVGAWNTGELFF. The CDR3 nucleotides are TGTGCCAGCGTTGTGGGCGCCTGGAACACCGGGGAGCTGTTTTTT. The V gene is TRBV28, the J gene TRBJ2-2; D gene ambiguous. The CDR3 spans 15 residues. The germline gives CDR1 MDHEN, CDR2 SYDVKM. Trimming left V 8 bases short and J 1 base short, with 14 bases between.

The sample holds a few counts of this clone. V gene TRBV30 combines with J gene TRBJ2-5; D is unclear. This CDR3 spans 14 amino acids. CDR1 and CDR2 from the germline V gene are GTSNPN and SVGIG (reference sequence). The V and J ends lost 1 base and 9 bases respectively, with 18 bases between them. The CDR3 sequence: CAWSALSNLGSQYF. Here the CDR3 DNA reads TGTGCCTGGAGTGCCCTTAGCAATCTGGGGTCCCAGTACTTC.

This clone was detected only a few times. CDR3 in amino acids: CASSPASGRNEQFF. The CDR3 DNA is TGTGCCAGCAGTCCTGCTAGCGGGCGGAATGAGCAGTTCTTC. The genes are TRBV27 and TRBJ2-1; TRBD2 matches 8 bases. Germline V gene sequence: CDR1 MNHEY, CDR2 SMNVEV (reference sequence). V was pared by 5 bases and J by 7 bases, with 7 bases of the junction left unmatched. The CDR3 runs 14 residues.

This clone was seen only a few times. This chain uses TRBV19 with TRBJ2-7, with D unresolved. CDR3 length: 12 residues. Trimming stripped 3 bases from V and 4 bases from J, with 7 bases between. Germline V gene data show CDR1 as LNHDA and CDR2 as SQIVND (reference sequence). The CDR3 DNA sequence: TGTGCCAGTAGTATGTTGGGGTACGAGCAGTACTTC. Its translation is CASSMLGYEQYF.

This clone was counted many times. The CDR3 region has the DNA TGTGCCAGCAGTGATGCGTTTCCGGGACAGGGGTCGGGCACTGAAGCTTTCTTT. Translated: CASSDAFPGQGSGTEAFF. The chain couples TRBV25-1 to TRBJ1-1, with 10 bases that match TRBD1. The CDR3 loop spans 18 amino acids. V was clipped by 3 bases and J by 4 bases; unmatched bases: 14. Germline V lookup: CDR1 MGHDK, CDR2 SYGVNS.

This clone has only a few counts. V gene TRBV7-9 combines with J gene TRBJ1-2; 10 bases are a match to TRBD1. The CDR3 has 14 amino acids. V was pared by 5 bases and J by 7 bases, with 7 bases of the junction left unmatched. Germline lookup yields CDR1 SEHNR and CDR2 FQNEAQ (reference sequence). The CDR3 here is CASSRGGQGFGYTF. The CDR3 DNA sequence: TGTGCCAGCAGCCGCGGGGGACAGGGGTTTGGCTACACCTTC.

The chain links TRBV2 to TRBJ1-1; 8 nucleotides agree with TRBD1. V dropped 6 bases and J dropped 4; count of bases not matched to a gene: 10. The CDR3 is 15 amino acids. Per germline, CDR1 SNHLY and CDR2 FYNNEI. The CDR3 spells CASRGAGGWGTEAFF. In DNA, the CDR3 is TGTGCCAGCAGGGGGGCAGGGGGCTGGGGCACTGAAGCTTTCTTT.

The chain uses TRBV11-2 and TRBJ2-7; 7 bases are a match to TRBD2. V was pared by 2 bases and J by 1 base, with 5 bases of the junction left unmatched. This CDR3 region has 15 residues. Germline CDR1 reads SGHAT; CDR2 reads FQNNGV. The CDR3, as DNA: TGTGCCAGCAGCTTATCCCGACTAGCTTCCTACGAGCAGTACTTC. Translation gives CASSLSRLASYEQYF.

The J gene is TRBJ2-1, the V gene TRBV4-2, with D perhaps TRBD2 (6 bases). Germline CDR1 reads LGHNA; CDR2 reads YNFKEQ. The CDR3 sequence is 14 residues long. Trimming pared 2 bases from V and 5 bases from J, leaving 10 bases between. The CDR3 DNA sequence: TGTGCCAGCAGCCAACGGGGGTTAGACAATGAGCAGTTCTTC. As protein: CASSQRGLDNEQFF.

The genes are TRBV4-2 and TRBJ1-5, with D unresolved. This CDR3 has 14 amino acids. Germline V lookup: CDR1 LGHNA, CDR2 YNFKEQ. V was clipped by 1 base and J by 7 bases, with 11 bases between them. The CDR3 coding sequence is TGTGCCAGCAGCCAAGGCAGAACTCAGCAGCCCCAGCATTTT. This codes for CASSQGRTQQPQHF.